What follows are 23 T cell receptor beta chains derived from one specimen sequenced in a study of beta chain features in type 1 diabetes. The sequenced template was cDNA made from the entire isolated RNA. Sequencing used immunoSEQ multiplex PCR; TCRdb keeps in-frame clones, though not all of them. This table has roughly 140,000 clones, nearly 50% appearing once. Material: Tregs from blood. The source of these receptors is a man between 18 and 29 years old in good health.

V and J are TRBV6-1 and TRBJ2-4; 14 bases are shared with TRBD2. Trimming removed 6 bases from V and 5 bases from J; junction bases left unmatched: 3. This CDR3 is built from 15 residues. CDR1 is MNHNS, CDR2 SASEGT, per germline. Written as DNA, the CDR3 is TGTGCCAGCAGGACGGGACTAGCGGGAGAAAACATTCAGTACTTC. Amino acid sequence: CASRTGLAGENIQYF.

The V call is TRBV18, the J call TRBJ1-2, with a weak D call TRBD1 (6 bases). V shed 2 bases and J shed 4 bases, with 11 bases lying between them. The CDR3 is made up of 14 amino acids. Germline CDR1 is KGHSH and CDR2 is LQKENI. The DNA for the CDR3 is TGTGCCAGCTCACCAGATCAGGGGACCTATGGCTACACCTTC. Residues: CASSPDQGTYGYTF.

This clone was seen only a few times. In DNA form, the CDR3 reads TGTGCCAGCAGCTTAAATTTGGAGTTAGGAAAGGCTTTCTTT. As protein: CASSLNLELGKAFF. The rearrangement uses TRBV7-9 and TRBJ1-1; D is uncertain. The germline gives CDR1 SEHNR, CDR2 FQNEAQ (reference sequence). This CDR3 region has 14 residues. Deletions cut 2 bases from V and 11 bases from J, with 18 bases between.

This chain joins TRBV5-1 and TRBJ2-7; the D is unclear. V lost 4 bases and J 6 bases, leaving 14 bases between the germline ends. Germline CDR1 and CDR2: SGHRS and YFSETQ. CDR3 length equals 13 residues. CDR3 bases: TGCGCCAGCAGCCCCATACAGAACGGCGAGCAGTACTTC. Its protein is CASSPIQNGEQYF.

The chain has TRBV10-3 and TRBJ2-7; D perhaps matches TRBD2 (5 bases). CDR3 size: 13 residues. Germline V gene sequence: CDR1 ENHRY, CDR2 SYGVKD. The ends were cut back, 11 bases at V and 3 bases at J, with 17 bases in the middle. This CDR3 is CAARAFGGYEQYF. In nucleotides, the CDR3 is TGTGCCGCCCGGGCCTTCGGAGGCTACGAGCAGTACTTC.

The gene calls are TRBV28 and TRBJ2-1; 7 bases are shared with TRBD2. Looked up from germline, CDR1 is MDHEN and CDR2 is SYDVKM. The CDR3 is made up of 12 amino acids. After removal of 6 bases from V and 9 bases from J, the junction contained 5 bases not matched to a gene. CDR3 residues: CASRRDYSEQFF. The DNA of the CDR3 is TGTGCCAGCAGAAGGGACTATAGTGAGCAGTTCTTC. Supplemented by reference TRBV28 and TRBJ2-1, the full variable domain reads DVKVTQSSRYLVKRTGEKVFLECVQDMDHENMFWYRQDPGLGLRLIYFSYDVKMKEKGDIPEGYSVSREKKERFSLILESASTNQTSMYLCASRRDYSEQFFGPGTRLTVL.

The chain uses TRBV5-5 and TRBJ2-7, with D tentatively TRBD2 (6 bases). Per germline, CDR1 SGHKS and CDR2 YYEKEE (reference sequence). CDR3 length: 15 residues. Trimming cost V 4 bases and J 2 bases, with 16 bases left between them. CDR3 nucleotide sequence: TGTGCCAGCAGCGCGCGTTCGGGGGACCCCTACGAGCAGTACTTC. Encoded protein: CASSARSGDPYEQYF.

The chain joins TRBV18 to TRBJ2-3; D perhaps matches TRBD2 (5 bases). The CDR3 contains 13 residues. Germline lookup yields CDR1 KGHSH and CDR2 LQKENI. V was shortened by 3 bases and J by 5 bases, with 9 bases between the two germline ends. CDR3 region: CASSPDFKDTQYF. DNA of the CDR3: TGTGCCAGCTCACCGGACTTTAAAGATACGCAGTATTTT. Full variable domain (outside the CDR3, taken from reference TRBV18 and TRBJ2-3): NAGVMQNPRHLVRRRGQEARLRCSPMKGHSHVYWYRQLPEEGLKFMVYLQKENIIDESGMPKERFSAEFPKEGPSILRIQQVVRGDSAAYFCASSPDFKDTQYFGPGTRLTVL.

The J gene is TRBJ1-2, the V gene TRBV7-9, with D perhaps TRBD1 (6 bases). Per germline, CDR1 SEHNR and CDR2 FQNEAQ (reference sequence). The CDR3 has 17 residues. The V end was cut by 1 base, the J end by 8 bases, with 23 bases between. CDR3 DNA: TGTGCCAGCAGCTTAGGGTTGGTGGCAGGGGAATTTAACGGCTACACCTTC. Translated, it gives CASSLGLVAGEFNGYTF.

The CDR3 nucleotides read TGCGCCAGCAGCTGGAACCGGGCAACTAATGAAAAACTGTTTTTT. It specifies CASSWNRATNEKLFF. The rearrangement joins TRBV5-1 to TRBJ1-4; D remains unclear. Germline V gene data show CDR1 as SGHRS and CDR2 as YFSETQ. This CDR3 contains 15 residues. V was pared by 3 bases and J by 0 bases, with 9 bases between.

This clone was detected only a few times. The rearrangement uses TRBV28 and TRBJ2-1, with D possibly being TRBD1 (6 bases). This CDR3 has 14 residues. CDR1 MDHEN and CDR2 SYDVKM come from the germline V gene. V lost 5 bases, J lost 9 bases, and 17 bases lay in between. CDR3 DNA sequence: TGTGCCAGCAGTACAGGGTCCCGTTACGGTGAGCAGTTCTTC. This sequence encodes CASSTGSRYGEQFF.

The chain joins TRBV5-1 to TRBJ2-1, with 13 bases identical to TRBD2. Germline trimming cut 5 bases from V and 8 bases from J; bases unmatched to any gene: 7. The length of the CDR3 is 15 residues. The germline CDR1 and CDR2 sequences are SGHRS and YFSETQ. CDR3 bases: TGCGCCAGCAGGCCAACTAGCGGGGGGGCGTATGAGCAGTTCTTC. Protein sequence: CASRPTSGGAYEQFF.

The V call is TRBV5-4, the J call TRBJ2-3, with D tentatively TRBD2 (6 bases). This CDR3 has 17 amino acids. Trimming took off 4 bases at V and 2 bases at J, with 20 bases between the two ends. Germline V gene lookup returns CDR1 SGHNT and CDR2 YYREEE (reference sequence). CDR3 DNA: TGTGCCAGCAGCCGGGCGGGGATGGGCAGATTCACAGATACGCAGTATTTT. This codes for CASSRAGMGRFTDTQYF.

The V and J genes are TRBV6-1 and TRBJ1-1; D is possibly TRBD1 (5 bases). The V gene lost 4 bases and the J gene lost 3 bases, with 12 bases spanning the gap. CDR3 length: 14 residues. Looked up from germline, CDR1 is MNHNS and CDR2 is SASEGT. CDR3 nucleotides: TGTGCCAGCAGTGGTCAGGGAACACACACTGAAGCTTTCTTT. This codes for CASSGQGTHTEAFF.

The chain joins TRBV7-9 to TRBJ2-1; D not resolved. The CDR3 contains 14 residues. V lost 5 bases to trimming and J lost 2 bases, with 10 bases between them. Germline V lookup: CDR1 SEHNR, CDR2 FQNEAQ (reference sequence). In DNA, the CDR3 is TGTGCCAGCAGCACCGAGAGCCCCTACAATGAGCAGTTCTTC. The encoded protein is CASSTESPYNEQFF.

V usage is TRBV11-2 and J usage is TRBJ2-3, with 14 bases fitting TRBD2. The CDR3 contains 16 residues. V dropped 4 bases and J dropped 4; count of bases not matched to a gene: 4. Per the germline V gene, CDR1 is SGHAT and CDR2 is FQNNGV. The CDR3 here is CASSYGLAGGADTQYF. CDR3 bases: TGTGCCAGCAGCTACGGACTAGCGGGAGGCGCAGATACGCAGTATTTT.

This clone occurred a few times. V and J are TRBV2 and TRBJ2-6, with 8 bases that match TRBD1. Germline V lookup: CDR1 SNHLY, CDR2 FYNNEI. J was trimmed by 0 bases and V by 8 bases; bases with no gene match: 9. CDR3 length: 17 amino acids. Here the CDR3 DNA reads TGTGCCAGCGTACGGGACAGGCAAAGCTCTGGGGCCAACGTCCTGACTTTC. It codes for CASVRDRQSSGANVLTF. Based on the CDR3 plus reference TRBV2 and TRBJ2-6, the full variable domain is EPEVTQTPSHQVTQMGQEVILRCVPISNHLYFYWYRQILGQKVEFLVSFYNNEISEKSEIFDDQFSVERPDGSNFTLKIRSTKLEDSAMYFCASVRDRQSSGANVLTFGAGSRLTVL.

The CDR3, as DNA: TGCGCCAGCAGCTCGTCCGGACTAGCGGGAGGGCTCAATGAGCAGTTCTTC. It is translated as CASSSSGLAGGLNEQFF. The genes are TRBV5-1 and TRBJ2-1; 15 bases are a match to TRBD2. Per germline, CDR1 SGHRS and CDR2 YFSETQ. V lost 3 bases, J lost 6 bases, and 7 bases stayed unmatched. There are 17 residues in the CDR3.

This clone was detected once. The chain combines TRBV4-3 with TRBJ2-2; tentatively, D is TRBD1 (5 bases). The CDR3 spans 15 residues. V gave up 1 base and J gave up 8 bases, with 14 bases separating them. Germline CDR1 and CDR2: LGHNA and YSLEER. The CDR3 DNA follows: TGCGCCAGCAGCCAAGCTCGTCAGGGCCAAGGGGAGCTGTTTTTT. This gives the protein CASSQARQGQGELFF.

This clone was observed a handful of times. The chain uses TRBV7-9 and TRBJ2-1; 10 bases are a match to TRBD2. V lost 4 bases to trimming and J lost 9 bases; unmatched junction nucleotides: 6. The CDR3 covers 14 residues. Germline lookup yields CDR1 SEHNR and CDR2 FQNEAQ (reference sequence). The CDR3 here is CASSSSGRVGEQFF. The CDR3 region has the DNA TGTGCCAGCAGCTCCAGCGGGAGGGTTGGTGAGCAGTTCTTC. The whole variable domain, filled in from reference TRBV7-9 and TRBJ2-1, reads DTGVSQNPRHKITKRGQNVTFRCDPISEHNRLYWYRQTLGQGPEFLTYFQNEAQLEKSRLLSDRFSAERPKGSFSTLEIQRTEQGDSAMYLCASSSSGRVGEQFFGPGTRLTVL.

Comments on this clone: The junction departs from the called germline gene at one end, perhaps through a read error. The chain uses TRBV7-7 and TRBJ2-5, with TRBD2 identical over 7 bases. This CDR3 has 18 amino acids. In germline, CDR1 is SSHAT, CDR2 FNYEAQ (reference sequence). CDR3 loop: CASSSNLGLAEEQETQYF. As DNA, the CDR3 is TGTGCTAGCAGCTCGAACCTGGGGCTAGCGGAAGAGCAAGAGACCCAGTACTTC.

V is TRBV7-9 and J is TRBJ2-3, with D possibly TRBD1 on 5 matching bases. V was clipped by 1 base and J by 0 bases, with 8 bases between them. From germline, CDR1 is SEHNR and CDR2 FQNEAQ (reference sequence). CDR3 length equals 15 residues. CDR3 bases: TGTGCCAGCAGCTTAGAGGGGTCAAGCACAGATACGCAGTATTTT. Its protein product is CASSLEGSSTDTQYF.

This clone was found once. J is TRBJ1-1 and V is TRBV10-3; the D gene is possibly TRBD1 (5 bases). The CDR3 covers 15 residues. CDR1 is ENHRY, CDR2 SYGVKD, per germline. The V end lost 6 bases, the J end lost 5 bases, and 19 bases lay between the germline ends. CDR3 in DNA: TGTGCCATCAGCCCATTGGACACCCGAAGGACTGAAGCTTTCTTT. This codes for CAISPLDTRRTEAFF.